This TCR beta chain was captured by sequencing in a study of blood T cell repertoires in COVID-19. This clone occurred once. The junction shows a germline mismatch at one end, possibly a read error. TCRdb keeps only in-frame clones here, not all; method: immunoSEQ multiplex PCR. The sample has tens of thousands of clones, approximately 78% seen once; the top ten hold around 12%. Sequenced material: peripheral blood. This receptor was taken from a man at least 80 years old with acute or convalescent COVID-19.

CDR3 DNA: TGTGCTAGCAGCTTTGGCAGGGGGCGTTTCGATGAGCAGTTCTTC. It codes for CASSFGRGRFDEQFF. The gene calls are TRBV7-7 and TRBJ2-1, with 8 bases lining up with TRBD1. The germline V gene has CDR1 SSHAT and CDR2 FNYEAQ (reference sequence). CDR3 length: 15 amino acids.